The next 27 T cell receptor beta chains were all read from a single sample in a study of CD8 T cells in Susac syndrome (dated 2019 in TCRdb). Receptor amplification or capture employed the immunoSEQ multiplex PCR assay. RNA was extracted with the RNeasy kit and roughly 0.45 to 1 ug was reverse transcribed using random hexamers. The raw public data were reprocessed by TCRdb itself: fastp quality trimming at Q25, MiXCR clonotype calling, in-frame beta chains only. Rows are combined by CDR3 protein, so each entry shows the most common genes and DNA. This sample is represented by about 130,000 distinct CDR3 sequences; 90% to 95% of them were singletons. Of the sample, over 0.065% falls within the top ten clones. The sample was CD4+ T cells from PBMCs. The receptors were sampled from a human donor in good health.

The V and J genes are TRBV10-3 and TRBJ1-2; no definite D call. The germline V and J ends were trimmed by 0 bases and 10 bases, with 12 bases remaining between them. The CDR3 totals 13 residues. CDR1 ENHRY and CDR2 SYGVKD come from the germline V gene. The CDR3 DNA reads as TGTGCCATCAGTGAGTCGGGGTCGGAGGTCTACACCTTC. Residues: CAISESGSEVYTF.

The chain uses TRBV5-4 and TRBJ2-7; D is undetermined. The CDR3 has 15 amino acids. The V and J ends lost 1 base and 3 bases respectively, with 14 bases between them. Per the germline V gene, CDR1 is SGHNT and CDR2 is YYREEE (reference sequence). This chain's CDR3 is CASSLPTPLGYEQYF. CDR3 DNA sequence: TGTGCCAGCAGCTTGCCAACCCCCCTGGGCTACGAGCAGTACTTC. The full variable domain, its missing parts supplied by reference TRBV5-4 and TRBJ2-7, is ETGVTQSPTHLIKTRGQQVTLRCSSQSGHNTVSWYQQALGQGPQFIFQYYREEENGRGNFPPRFSGLQFPNYSSELNVNALELDDSALYLCASSLPTPLGYEQYFGPGTRLTVT.

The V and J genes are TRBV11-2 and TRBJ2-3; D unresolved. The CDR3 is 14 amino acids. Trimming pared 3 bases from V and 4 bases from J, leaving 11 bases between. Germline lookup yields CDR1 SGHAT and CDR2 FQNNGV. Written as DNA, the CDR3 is TGTGCCAGCAGCTTGTCCCGCGTGGCAGATACGCAGTATTTT. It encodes CASSLSRVADTQYF.

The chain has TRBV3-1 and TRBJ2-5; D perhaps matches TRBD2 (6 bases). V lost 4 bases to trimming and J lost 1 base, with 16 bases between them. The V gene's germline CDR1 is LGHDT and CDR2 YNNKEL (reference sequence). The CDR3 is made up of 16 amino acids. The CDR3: CASSLGGGGAQETQYF. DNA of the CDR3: TGTGCCAGCAGCCTGGGGGGAGGCGGGGCCCAAGAGACCCAGTACTTC.

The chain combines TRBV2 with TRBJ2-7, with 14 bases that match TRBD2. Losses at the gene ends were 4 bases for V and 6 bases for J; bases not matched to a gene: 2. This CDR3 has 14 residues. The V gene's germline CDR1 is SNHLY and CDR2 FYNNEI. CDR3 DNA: TGTGCCAGCAGTGCGGGACTAGCGGGAGTCGAGCAGTACTTC. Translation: CASSAGLAGVEQYF.

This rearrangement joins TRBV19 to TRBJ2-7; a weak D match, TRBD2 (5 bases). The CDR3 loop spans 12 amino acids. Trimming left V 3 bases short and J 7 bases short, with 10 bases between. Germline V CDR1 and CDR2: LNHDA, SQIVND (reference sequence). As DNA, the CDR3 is TGTGCCAGTAGTATCAGCTCGGGGGAGCAGTACTTC. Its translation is CASSISSGEQYF.

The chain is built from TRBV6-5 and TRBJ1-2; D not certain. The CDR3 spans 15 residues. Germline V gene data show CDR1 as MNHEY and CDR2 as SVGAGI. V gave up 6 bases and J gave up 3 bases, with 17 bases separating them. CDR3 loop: CASSTPSRADYGYTF. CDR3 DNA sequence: TGTGCCAGCAGCACACCCTCCCGGGCAGACTATGGCTACACCTTC.

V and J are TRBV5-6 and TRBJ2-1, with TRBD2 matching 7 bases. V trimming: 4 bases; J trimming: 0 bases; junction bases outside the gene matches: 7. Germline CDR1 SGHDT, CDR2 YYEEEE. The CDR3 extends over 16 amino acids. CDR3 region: CASSEPSGPSYNEQFF. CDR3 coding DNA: TGTGCCAGCAGCGAACCTAGCGGACCCTCCTACAATGAGCAGTTCTTC.

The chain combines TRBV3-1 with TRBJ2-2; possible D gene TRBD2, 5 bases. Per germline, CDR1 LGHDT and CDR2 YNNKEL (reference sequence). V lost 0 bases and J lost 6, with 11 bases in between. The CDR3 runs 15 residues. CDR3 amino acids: CASSQDGNRPGELFF. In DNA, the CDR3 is TGTGCCAGCAGCCAAGACGGGAACCGGCCCGGGGAGCTGTTTTTT.

The CDR3 DNA sequence: TGTGCCAGCAGCCCAGGACTAGCGGGAAATGAGCAGTTCTTC. Amino acids: CASSPGLAGNEQFF. This chain connects TRBV7-2 to TRBJ2-1, with 12 bases matching TRBD2. CDR3 size: 14 residues. After removal of 5 bases from V and 7 bases from J, the junction contained 3 bases not matched to a gene. Germline loops: CDR1 SGHTA, CDR2 FQGNSA. Variable domain in full (rest from reference TRBV7-2 and TRBJ2-1): GAGVSQSPSNKVTEKGKDVELRCDPISGHTALYWYRQSLGQGLEFLIYFQGNSAPDKSGLPSDRFSAERTGGSVSTLTIQRTQQEDSAVYLCASSPGLAGNEQFFGPGTRLTVL.

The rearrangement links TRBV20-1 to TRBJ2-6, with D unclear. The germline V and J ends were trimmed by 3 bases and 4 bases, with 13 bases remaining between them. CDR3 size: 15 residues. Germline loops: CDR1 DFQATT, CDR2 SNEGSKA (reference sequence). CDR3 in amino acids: CSASRFGRGANVLTF. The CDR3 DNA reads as TGCAGTGCTAGCCGTTTCGGGCGAGGGGCCAACGTCCTGACTTTC.

CDR3 DNA: TGTGCCAGCAGTGACCCTGAAGCTTTCTTT. Protein: CASSDPEAFF. The V and J genes are TRBV2 and TRBJ1-1; D not resolved. This CDR3 has 10 residues. The V and J ends lost 3 bases and 6 bases respectively, with 2 bases between them. The germline CDR1 and CDR2 sequences are SNHLY and FYNNEI.

The CDR3 reads CASSATTGVGGELFF. The CDR3 DNA is TGTGCCAGCAGCGCAACTACAGGGGTTGGCGGGGAGCTGTTTTTT. The chain uses TRBV9 and TRBJ2-2; 7 bases line up with TRBD1. This CDR3 is 15 amino acids long. With V trimmed by 3 bases and J by 7 bases, 9 bases remained unmatched. Per the germline V gene, CDR1 is SGDLS and CDR2 is YYNGEE.

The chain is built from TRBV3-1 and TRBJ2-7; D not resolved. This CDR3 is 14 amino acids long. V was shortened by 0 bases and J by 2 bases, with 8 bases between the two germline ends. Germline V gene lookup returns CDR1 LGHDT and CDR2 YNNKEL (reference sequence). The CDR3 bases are TGTGCCAGCAGCCAAGAGGGTGGGGCCTACGAGCAGTACTTC. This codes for CASSQEGGAYEQYF.

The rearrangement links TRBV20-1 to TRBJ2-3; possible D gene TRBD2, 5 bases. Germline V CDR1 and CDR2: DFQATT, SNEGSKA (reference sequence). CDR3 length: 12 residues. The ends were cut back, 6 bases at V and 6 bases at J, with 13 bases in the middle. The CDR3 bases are TGCAGTGCCCGTGACGGGGTGGATACGCAGTATTTT. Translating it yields CSARDGVDTQYF.

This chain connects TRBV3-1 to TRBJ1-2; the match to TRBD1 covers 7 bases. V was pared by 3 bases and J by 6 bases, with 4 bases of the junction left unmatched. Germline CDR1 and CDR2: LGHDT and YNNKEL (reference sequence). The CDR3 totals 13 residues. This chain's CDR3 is CASSHETGNGYTF. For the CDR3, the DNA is TGTGCCAGCAGCCATGAGACAGGGAATGGCTACACCTTC.

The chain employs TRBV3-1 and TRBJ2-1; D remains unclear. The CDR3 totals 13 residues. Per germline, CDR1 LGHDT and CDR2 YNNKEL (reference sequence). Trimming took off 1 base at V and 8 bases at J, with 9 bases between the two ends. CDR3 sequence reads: CASSQGRIDEQFF. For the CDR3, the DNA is TGTGCCAGCAGCCAAGGGAGAATCGATGAGCAGTTCTTC.

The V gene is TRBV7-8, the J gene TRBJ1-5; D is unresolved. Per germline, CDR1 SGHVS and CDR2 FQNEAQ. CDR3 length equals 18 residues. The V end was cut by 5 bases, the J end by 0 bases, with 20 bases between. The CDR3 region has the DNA TGTGCCAGCAGCCCGCCGGCCCTGACCTATGATAGCAATCAGCCCCAGCATTTT. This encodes CASSPPALTYDSNQPQHF.

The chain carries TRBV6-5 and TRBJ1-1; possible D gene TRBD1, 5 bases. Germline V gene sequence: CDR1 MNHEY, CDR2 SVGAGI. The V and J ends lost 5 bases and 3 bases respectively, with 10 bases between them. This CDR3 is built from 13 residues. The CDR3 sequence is CASSASRDTEAFF. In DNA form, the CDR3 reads TGTGCCAGCAGTGCCTCCAGGGACACTGAAGCTTTCTTT.

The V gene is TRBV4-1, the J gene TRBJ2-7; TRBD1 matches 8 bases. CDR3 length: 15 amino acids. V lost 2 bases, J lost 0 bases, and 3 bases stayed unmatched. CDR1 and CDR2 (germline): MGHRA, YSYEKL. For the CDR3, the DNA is TGCGCCAGCAGCCAAAGGGACAGGAGCTCCTACGAGCAGTACTTC. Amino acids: CASSQRDRSSYEQYF.

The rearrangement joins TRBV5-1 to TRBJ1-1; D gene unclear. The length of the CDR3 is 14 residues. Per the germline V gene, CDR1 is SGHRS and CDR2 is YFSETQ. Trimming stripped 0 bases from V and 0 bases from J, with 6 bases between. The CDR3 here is CASSLVSMNTEAFF. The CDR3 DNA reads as TGCGCCAGCAGCTTGGTGAGCATGAACACTGAAGCTTTCTTT.

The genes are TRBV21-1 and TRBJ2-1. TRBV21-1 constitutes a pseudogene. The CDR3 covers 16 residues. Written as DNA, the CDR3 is TGTGCCAGCAGCAACGAGACAGGAAGCTCCTACAATGAGCAGTTCTTC. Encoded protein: CASSNETGSSYNEQFF.

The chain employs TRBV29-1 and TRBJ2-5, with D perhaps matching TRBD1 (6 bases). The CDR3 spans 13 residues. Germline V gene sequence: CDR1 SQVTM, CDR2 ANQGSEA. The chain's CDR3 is CSAMVRGSETQYF. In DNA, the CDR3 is TGCAGTGCTATGGTGAGGGGGTCAGAGACCCAGTACTTC. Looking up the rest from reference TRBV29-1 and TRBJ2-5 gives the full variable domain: SAVISQKPSRDICQRGTSLTIQCQVDSQVTMMFWYRQQPGQSLTLIATANQGSEATYESGFVIDKFPISRPNLTFSTLTVSNMSPEDSSIYLCSAMVRGSETQYFGPGTRLLVL.

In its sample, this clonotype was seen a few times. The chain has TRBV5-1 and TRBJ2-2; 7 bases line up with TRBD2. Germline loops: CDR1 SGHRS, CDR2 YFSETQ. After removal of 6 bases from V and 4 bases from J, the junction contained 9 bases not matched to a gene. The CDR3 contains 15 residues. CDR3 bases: TGCGCCAGCAAAAGCGGGGATGAATTCACCGGGGAGCTGTTTTTT. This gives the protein CASKSGDEFTGELFF. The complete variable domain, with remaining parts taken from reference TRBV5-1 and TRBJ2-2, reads KAGVTQTPRYLIKTRGQQVTLSCSPISGHRSVSWYQQTPGQGLQFLFEYFSETQRNKGNFPGRFSGRQFSNSRSEMNVSTLELGDSALYLCASKSGDEFTGELFFGEGSRLTVL.

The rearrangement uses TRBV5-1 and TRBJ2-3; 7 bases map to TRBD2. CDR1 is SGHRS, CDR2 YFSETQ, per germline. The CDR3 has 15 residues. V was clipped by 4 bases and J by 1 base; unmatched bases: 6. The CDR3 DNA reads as TGCGCCAGCAGCCGTACTCTAGCGGGCACAGATACGCAGTATTTT. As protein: CASSRTLAGTDTQYF.

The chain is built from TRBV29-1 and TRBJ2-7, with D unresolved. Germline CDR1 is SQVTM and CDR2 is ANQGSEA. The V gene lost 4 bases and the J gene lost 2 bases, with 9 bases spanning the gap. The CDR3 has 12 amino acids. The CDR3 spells CSVGEPAYEQYF. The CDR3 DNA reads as TGCAGCGTTGGAGAACCAGCCTACGAGCAGTACTTC.

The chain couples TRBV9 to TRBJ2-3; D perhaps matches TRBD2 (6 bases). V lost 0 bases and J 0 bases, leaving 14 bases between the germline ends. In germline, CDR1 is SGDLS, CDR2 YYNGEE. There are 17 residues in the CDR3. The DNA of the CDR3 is TGTGCCAGCAGCGTAGCTCTACCGGGAGCTAGCACAGATACGCAGTATTTT. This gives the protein CASSVALPGASTDTQYF.